This section outlines one T cell receptor beta chain sequence together with its context. The antigen this receptor binds is unknown. The input lacks base qualities; no much larger clone sits a single base away. The TCR beta CDR3 regions were amplified from RNA transcripts. The TCR CDR3 was subjected to a first round of RT-PCR using the HTBI primer set and the Qiagen OneStep RT-PCR kit. A second multiplex PCR round built the libraries, followed by size selection and purification. Sequencing of the libraries was done on an Illumina HiSeq2000 using paired-end 100 bp reads. As for the original processing: Raw data were processed with SOAPnuke, discarding reads with adapters, uncalled bases, mean Phred below 15, or no exact constant-primer or identifier match. High-quality paired reads were merged with COPE v1.2.5, and unique nucleotide sequences were defined as clonotypes. Clonotypes were aligned to IMGT TRBV, TRBD and TRBJ reference segments using MiTCR v1.1. Only V-J combinations with frequency above 0.0001, covering 99% to 99.2% of repertoires, were analysed. The TCS score was defined as the ratio of F50 (clonal expansion) to E x V (chaos), calculated using BLOSUM62-based TCRdist between CDR3 peptides within each V-J. Welch's t-statistics and random forest reduced 500 to 550 V-J features to under 15, which were used in a naive Bayes classifier (R e1071). TCRdb reran the public reads through fastp at Q25 and MiXCR, keeping productive beta chains. CDR3 protein sequences are deduplicated, and each keeps its most common genes and DNA. TCRdb, rather than the study authors, made the V and J calls. For this sample the table gives about 690,000 distinct CDR3 sequences, of which around 15% were detected only once. The ten largest account for roughly a sixth of the sample.

Stable Graves' hyperthyroidism was defined as the absence of progression to ophthalmopathy over 18 months of follow-up. The hyperthyroidism patients were between 18 and 65 years old and newly diagnosed, with a disease duration of less than 2 months. Any patient with an uncontrolled infection, another autoimmune disease, pregnancy or lactation was excluded. Diagnoses were established on the basis of clinical symptoms, serum thyroxine and TRAb, thyroid ultrasound, and orbital computed tomography. PBMCs were separated from under 12 ml of fresh peripheral blood using Ficoll-Paque density gradient centrifugation. Total RNA was extracted using Trizol reagent, and RNA quality was assessed on an Agilent 2100 Bioanalyzer. These data originate in a study of T cells in Graves' hyperthyroidism and ophthalmopathy (dated by TCRdb to between 2018 and 2020). With respect to the entire study: Peripheral blood was sampled at the time of initial diagnosis, prior to any treatment. To identify distinguishing TCR V-J signatures, a discovery cohort of about 100 patients was used, comprising 43 with Graves' ophthalmopathy and 57 with stable Graves' hyperthyroidism. Prospective prediction of ophthalmopathy was tested in an independent validation cohort consisting of 18 hyperthyroidism patients and more than 15 patients who later progressed to ophthalmopathy. For training and testing, the 100 or so patients in the discovery cohort were randomly divided in a 7:3 ratio. In about 6 Graves' hyperthyroidism patients, the study also compared T-cell repertoires from thyroid tissue with T-cell repertoires from blood. After blood sampling, hyperthyroidism patients were treated with methimazole at a starting dose of 30 mg daily, and ophthalmopathy patients were treated with high-dose intravenous methylprednisolone. The paper describes TCR Vbeta CDR3 sequencing of 140 or so peripheral blood samples, made up of some 40 ophthalmopathy patients, around 73 hyperthyroidism patients and around 17 progressor patients.

Results the study describes overall, beyond this receptor: In validation, progression to ophthalmopathy was predicted by the model with about 70% sensitivity and 72% to 80% specificity, a median of roughly 6 months before onset. Blood samples also contained most of the expanded thyroid clonotypes (frequency above 0.001), which suggests that blood repertoires may reflect thyroid immune responses. A 13 V-J signature model separated ophthalmopathy from stable hyperthyroidism, with 87.88% sensitivity and about 81% specificity in cross-validation and 80%/75% in testing. No statistical method was used to fix the sample size in advance, and group allocation was not hidden from the investigators.

Material for sequencing was blood. This TCR came from a man over 45 with Graves' hyperthyroidism.

The DNA is as follows: TGTGCCAGCAGGACAGCTCCCCAGGGACAGCCCCAGCATTTT. It translates to CASRTAPQGQPQHF. The V and J segments used are TRBV6-1 and TRBJ1-5; a weak D assignment points to TRBD1 (5 bases agree). Reading the germline V gene gives CDR1 MNHNS and CDR2 SASEGT. The CDR3 spans 14 residues, from the cysteine through the phenylalanine. Only the CDR3 DNA stays, 42 bases, in frame from base 1. V and J are truncated by 6 bases and 7 bases respectively, leaving an intervening sequence of 16 bases.